This passage covers 21 T cell receptor beta chains from one sample sequenced in a study of shared clonotypes between healthy human individuals. Assay used: immunoSEQ multiplex PCR; TCRdb lists only in-frame clones, some missing. The sample has a few million clones, approximately 95% seen once. Sequences were obtained from naive CD4+ T cells from PBMCs. The subset was: CD45RA+ positively selected. The origin of the receptors is a young man in good health. Some clones in this sample may be carry-over from other donors' samples.

The chain carries TRBV2 and TRBJ2-3; 10 bases align to TRBD2. Per the germline V gene, CDR1 is SNHLY and CDR2 is FYNNEI. The CDR3 totals 14 residues. The J segment lost 2 bases and the V segment lost 6 bases, leaving 2 bases of the junction unmatched. CDR3 region: CASRGLADTDTQYF. The CDR3 DNA follows: TGTGCCAGCAGAGGACTAGCGGACACAGATACGCAGTATTTT.

The chain combines TRBV7-6 with TRBJ2-7; no clear D. The V gene lost 1 base and the J gene lost 2 bases, with 6 bases spanning the gap. CDR3 size: 13 residues. CDR1 and CDR2 (germline): SGHVS, FNYEAQ. CDR3: CASSLGEPYEQYF. DNA for the CDR3: TGTGCCAGCAGCTTAGGAGAACCCTACGAGCAGTACTTC.

This chain connects TRBV7-2 to TRBJ1-5; no reliable D call. Germline V gene lookup returns CDR1 SGHTA and CDR2 FQGNSA. This CDR3 comprises 13 residues. The V end was cut by 5 bases, the J end by 3 bases, with 8 bases between. The CDR3 region is CASSPDLNQPQHF. In DNA form, the CDR3 reads TGTGCCAGCAGCCCGGACCTCAATCAGCCCCAGCATTTT.

The chain is built from TRBV7-3 and TRBJ2-1; perhaps D is TRBD1 or TRBD2 (5 bases each). V shed 5 bases and J shed 4 bases, with 18 bases lying between them. The germline CDR1 and CDR2 sequences are SGHTA and FQGTGA. The CDR3 is 16 residues long. The CDR3 is CASSPQGRAGYNEQFF. CDR3 nucleotide sequence: TGTGCCAGCAGCCCCCAGGGTCGGGCGGGTTACAATGAGCAGTTCTTC.

The chain uses TRBV28 and TRBJ2-3, with TRBD1 matching over 10 bases. Germline lookup yields CDR1 MDHEN and CDR2 SYDVKM. This CDR3 contains 14 residues. The trim removed 7 bases at V and 5 bases at J, leaving 6 bases unmatched. The CDR3 is CASTPGDRGDTQYF. For the CDR3, the DNA is TGTGCCAGCACGCCGGGGGACAGGGGAGATACGCAGTATTTT.

On this clone itself: The identical CDR3 is also encoded by other nucleotide sequences in the sample. The chain recombines TRBV6-1 with TRBJ2-7, with D hard to call. The CDR3 runs 11 residues. Per the germline V gene, CDR1 is MNHNS and CDR2 is SASEGT. V shed 7 bases and J shed 3 bases, with 7 bases lying between them. The CDR3 loop is CASNPGYEQYF. The CDR3 coding sequence is TGTGCCAGCAATCCCGGCTACGAGCAGTACTTC.

The rearrangement joins TRBV10-3 to TRBJ2-3, with 9 bases aligning to TRBD2. After removal of 4 bases from V and 2 bases from J, the junction contained 7 bases not matched to a gene. CDR1 and CDR2 (germline): ENHRY, SYGVKD. This CDR3 contains 16 residues. This chain's CDR3 is CAISGSRTSDTDTQYF. The CDR3 DNA sequence: TGTGCCATCAGTGGGAGCCGGACTAGCGACACAGATACGCAGTATTTT.

The gene calls are TRBV4-2 and TRBJ2-1; D is undetermined. Germline V CDR1 and CDR2: LGHNA, YNFKEQ. Trimming stripped 0 bases from V and 4 bases from J, with 13 bases between. This CDR3 region has 16 residues. In nucleotides, the CDR3 is TGTGCCAGCAGCCAAGATCATGGTAGCAGGTACAATGAGCAGTTCTTC. Its protein product is CASSQDHGSRYNEQFF.

The rearrangement joins TRBV5-1 to TRBJ1-1; TRBD1 is a possible D gene (5 bases). Trimming removed 4 bases from V and 4 bases from J, with 14 bases in between. This CDR3 region has 14 residues. Germline values: CDR1 SGHRS, CDR2 YFSETQ. The CDR3 bases are TGCGCCAGCAGCCAGACCCAGGGAGTCACTGAAGCTTTCTTT. Translation: CASSQTQGVTEAFF.

The rearrangement links TRBV5-1 to TRBJ1-1, with TRBD1 matching over 9 bases. V shed 5 bases, J shed 6 bases, and the junction held 11 bases outside the gene matches. The CDR3 has 15 amino acids. Looked up from germline, CDR1 is SGHRS and CDR2 is YFSETQ. The CDR3 DNA is TGCGCCAGCAGTCCCGGGACAGGGACGACCCCTGAAGCTTTCTTT. As protein: CASSPGTGTTPEAFF. The entire variable domain, with the rest obtained from reference TRBV5-1 and TRBJ1-1, is as follows: KAGVTQTPRYLIKTRGQQVTLSCSPISGHRSVSWYQQTPGQGLQFLFEYFSETQRNKGNFPGRFSGRQFSNSRSEMNVSTLELGDSALYLCASSPGTGTTPEAFFGQGTRLTVV.

The V call is TRBV4-1, the J call TRBJ2-3; perhaps TRBD2 as D (5 bases). Germline loops: CDR1 MGHRA, CDR2 YSYEKL. CDR3 size: 17 residues. The V and J ends lost 3 bases and 0 bases respectively, with 16 bases between them. CDR3 DNA: TGCGCCAGCAGCCAGATACCCCCGGGGTTTAGCACAGATACGCAGTATTTT. Its protein is CASSQIPPGFSTDTQYF.

For this clone: The sample carries other DNA sequences with the same CDR3. This CDR3 is CASTSTDTQYF. The CDR3 DNA reads TGCGCCAGCACGAGCACAGATACGCAGTATTTT. J is TRBJ2-3 and V is TRBV10-2; D remains unclear. The V end lost 7 bases, the J end lost 0 bases, and 2 bases lay between the germline ends. The CDR3 is 11 amino acids. The germline V gene encodes CDR1 WSHSY and CDR2 SAAADI.

Details on this clone: Other DNA sequences in the sample encode the same CDR3. The chain employs TRBV2 and TRBJ2-5; 7 nucleotides line up with TRBD1. The V gene end was trimmed by 5 bases and the J gene end by 1 base; junction bases not matched to a gene: 1. CDR3 length: 13 amino acids. Per germline, CDR1 SNHLY and CDR2 FYNNEI. The CDR3 spells CASSRDSQETQYF. The CDR3 DNA is TGTGCCAGCAGTCGGGACAGCCAAGAGACCCAGTACTTC.

This chain connects TRBV14 to TRBJ2-7; no definite D call. Looked up from germline, CDR1 is SGHDN and CDR2 is FVKESK. The CDR3 is 15 amino acids. Trimming cost V 0 bases and J 3 bases, with 12 bases left between them. CDR3 DNA: TGTGCCAGCAGCCAAGAGGTGGGGTCCTTCTACGAGCAGTACTTC. Its protein is CASSQEVGSFYEQYF.

The V gene is TRBV28, the J gene TRBJ2-7; D unclear. Per the germline V gene, CDR1 is MDHEN and CDR2 is SYDVKM. V was trimmed by 8 bases and J by 6 bases, leaving 17 bases between them. The CDR3 extends over 13 amino acids. CDR3 sequence reads: CASLMPTLREQYF. The CDR3 DNA follows: TGTGCCAGCCTAATGCCCACTCTTCGCGAGCAGTACTTC.

The table lists this clone with a count of one. CDR3 region: CASRLRVSSYEQYF. Written as DNA, the CDR3 is TGTGCCAGTAGGTTACGGGTTAGCTCCTACGAGCAGTACTTC. The chain joins TRBV19 to TRBJ2-7; D unresolved. Germline V CDR1 and CDR2: LNHDA, SQIVND (reference sequence). The CDR3 has 14 residues. The V and J ends lost 6 bases and 0 bases respectively, with 12 bases between them.

The chain joins TRBV7-9 to TRBJ1-3; D gene unclear. V was pared by 6 bases and J by 0 bases, with 12 bases between. CDR1 is SEHNR, CDR2 FQNEAQ, per germline (reference sequence). The CDR3 sequence is 15 residues long. Here the CDR3 reads CASSYRENSGNTIYF. DNA of the CDR3: TGTGCCAGCAGTTACAGAGAAAACTCTGGAAACACCATATATTTT.

The V and J genes are TRBV28 and TRBJ2-1, with D maybe TRBD2 (5 bases). Trimming stripped 5 bases from V and 6 bases from J, with 20 bases between. The CDR3 is 16 amino acids. Germline assignment: CDR1 MDHEN and CDR2 SYDVKM. Written as DNA, the CDR3 is TGTGCCAGCAGTCCAACCCCCCCTCTGCGGGCCAATGAGCAGTTCTTC. Its protein is CASSPTPPLRANEQFF.

CDR3 in amino acids: CASGWGGLNIAKNIQYF. The CDR3 bases are TGTGCTAGTGGTTGGGGGGGACTTAACATAGCCAAAAACATTCAGTACTTC. V is TRBV12-5 and J is TRBJ2-4, with 7 bases fitting TRBD2. CDR1 LGHNT and CDR2 FRNRAP come from the germline V gene. The junction had 9 bases not matched to a gene; V was cut back by 4 bases and J by 0 bases. This CDR3 contains 17 residues.

The genes are TRBV18 and TRBJ2-4; D possibly matches TRBD1 or TRBD2 (5 bases each). This CDR3 comprises 13 residues. The germline V and J ends were trimmed by 5 bases and 9 bases, with 14 bases remaining between them. Germline CDR1 is KGHSH and CDR2 is LQKENI. CDR3 in DNA: TGTGCCAGCTCAAAGGTGGTCGGGACCATTCAGTACTTC. Residues: CASSKVVGTIQYF.

This clone was counted once. This chain uses TRBV5-8 with TRBJ2-2; 10 bases are shared with TRBD2. The germline V gene has CDR1 SGHTS and CDR2 YDEGEE. After removal of 4 bases from V and 7 bases from J, the junction contained 16 bases not matched to a gene. The CDR3 is made up of 18 amino acids. The DNA of the CDR3 is TGTGCCAGCAGCGACCCTTACAGCGGGAGGGCCATGTTCGGGGAGCTGTTTTTT. It yields the protein CASSDPYSGRAMFGELFF.